This T cell receptor beta chain was recorded in a study of T-cell memory formation after mild COVID-19. Study at large: TCR clusters showed largely donor specificity.

The sample holds many counts of this clonotype. The target antigen is unknown. CDR3 length: 16 residues. Germline-derived CDR1 and CDR2 are SEHNR and FQNEAQ (reference sequence). Trimming left V 1 base short and J 2 bases short, with 13 bases between. cDNA libraries for TCR alpha and TCR beta, carrying sample barcodes and UMIs, came from 5'RACE with constant-segment primers. TCRdb reprocessed the 5' RACE reads via MiXCR and lists one record per CDR3 protein. The profile shows 550,000 to 700,000 distinct CDR3 sequences, 17% of them singletons. Study observations and caveats: Clones from the second wave (peaking day 37) had unconfirmed SARS-CoV-2 specificity. Within pre-infection memory, some responding clones were found, suggesting cross-reactive memory joined.

The chain uses TRBV7-9 and TRBJ2-3; D ambiguous. The TCR sequence derives from an adult woman who had mild COVID-19 (a few samples of this study predate the infection). Cell type and time point are not known. The source material was PBMCs or a T cell subset sorted from them (not recorded which). The CDR3 nucleotides read TGTGCCAGCAGCTTAGACTCAGAGAGACACACAGATACGCAGTATTTT. This sequence encodes CASSLDSERHTDTQYF.